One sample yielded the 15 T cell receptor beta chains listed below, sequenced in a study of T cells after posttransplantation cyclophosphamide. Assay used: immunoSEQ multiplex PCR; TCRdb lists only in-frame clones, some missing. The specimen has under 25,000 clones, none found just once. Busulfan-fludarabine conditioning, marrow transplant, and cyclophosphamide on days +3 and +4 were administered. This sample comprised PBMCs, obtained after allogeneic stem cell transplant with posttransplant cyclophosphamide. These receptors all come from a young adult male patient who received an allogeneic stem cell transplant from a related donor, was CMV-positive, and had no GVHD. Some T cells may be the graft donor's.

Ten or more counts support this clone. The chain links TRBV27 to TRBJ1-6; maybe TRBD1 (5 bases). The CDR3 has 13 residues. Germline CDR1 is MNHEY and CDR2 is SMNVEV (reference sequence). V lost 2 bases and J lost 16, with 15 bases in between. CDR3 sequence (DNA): TGTGCCAGCAGTTTAAGTATACTCGACAGTCTCCACTTT. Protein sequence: CASSLSILDSLHF.

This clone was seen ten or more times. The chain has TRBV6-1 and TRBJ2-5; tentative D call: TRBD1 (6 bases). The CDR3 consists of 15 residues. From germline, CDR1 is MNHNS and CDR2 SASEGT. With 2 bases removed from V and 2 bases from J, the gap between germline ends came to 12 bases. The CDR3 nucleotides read TGTGCCAGCAGTGAACCCTGGACAGCTCAAGAGACCCAGTACTTC. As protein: CASSEPWTAQETQYF.

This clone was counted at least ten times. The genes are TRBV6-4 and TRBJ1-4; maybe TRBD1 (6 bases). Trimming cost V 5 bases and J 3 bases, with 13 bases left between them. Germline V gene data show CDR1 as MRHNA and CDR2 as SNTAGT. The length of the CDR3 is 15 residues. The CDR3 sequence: CASSSLAGANEKLFF. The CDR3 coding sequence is TGTGCCAGCAGTTCCTTAGCAGGGGCTAATGAAAAACTGTTTTTT.

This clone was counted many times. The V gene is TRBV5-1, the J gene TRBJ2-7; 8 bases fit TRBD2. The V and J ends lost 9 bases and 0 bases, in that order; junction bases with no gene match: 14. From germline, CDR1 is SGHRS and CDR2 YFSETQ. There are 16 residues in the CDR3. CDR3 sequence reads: CAIGGGGLHSSYEQYF. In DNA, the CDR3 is TGCGCCATCGGGGGCGGGGGGCTTCACAGCTCCTACGAGCAGTACTTC.

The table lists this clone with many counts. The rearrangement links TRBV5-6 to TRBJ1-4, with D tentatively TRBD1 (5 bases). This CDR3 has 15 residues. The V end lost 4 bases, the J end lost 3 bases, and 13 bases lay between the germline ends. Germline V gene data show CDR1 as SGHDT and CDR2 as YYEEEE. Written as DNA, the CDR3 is TGTGCCAGCAGCCTCAGGGACTCAGCTAATGAAAAACTGTTTTTT. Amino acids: CASSLRDSANEKLFF.

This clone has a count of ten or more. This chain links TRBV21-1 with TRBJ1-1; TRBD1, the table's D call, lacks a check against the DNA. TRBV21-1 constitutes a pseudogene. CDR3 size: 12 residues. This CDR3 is CASSGPLGRAFF. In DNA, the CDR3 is TGTGCCAGCAGCGGGCCCTTAGGCCGAGCTTTCTTT.

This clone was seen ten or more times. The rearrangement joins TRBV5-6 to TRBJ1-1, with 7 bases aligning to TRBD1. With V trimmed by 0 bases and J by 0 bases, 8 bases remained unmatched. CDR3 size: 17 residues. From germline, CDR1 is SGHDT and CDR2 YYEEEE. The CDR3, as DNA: TGTGCCAGCAGCTTGGTTCTTTCCGGGACAGTGAACACTGAAGCTTTCTTT. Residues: CASSLVLSGTVNTEAFF. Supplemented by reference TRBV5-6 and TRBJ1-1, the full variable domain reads DAGVTQSPTHLIKTRGQQVTLRCSPKSGHDTVSWYQQALGQGPQFIFQYYEEEERQRGNFPDRFSGHQFPNYSSELNVNALLLGDSALYLCASSLVLSGTVNTEAFFGQGTRLTVV.

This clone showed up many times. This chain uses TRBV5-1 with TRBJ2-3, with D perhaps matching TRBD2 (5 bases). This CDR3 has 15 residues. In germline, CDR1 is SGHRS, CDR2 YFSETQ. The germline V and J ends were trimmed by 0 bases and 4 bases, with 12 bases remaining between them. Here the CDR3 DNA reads TGCGCCAGCAGCTTGGTAATTGGACTGGCAGATACGCAGTATTTT. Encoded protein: CASSLVIGLADTQYF.

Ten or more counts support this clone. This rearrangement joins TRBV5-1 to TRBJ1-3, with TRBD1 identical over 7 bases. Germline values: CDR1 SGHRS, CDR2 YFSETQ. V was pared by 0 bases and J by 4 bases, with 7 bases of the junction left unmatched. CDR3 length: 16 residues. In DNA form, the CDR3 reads TGCGCCAGCAGCTTGGTGCCAGGGGGTACGGGAAACACCATATATTTT. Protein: CASSLVPGGTGNTIYF.

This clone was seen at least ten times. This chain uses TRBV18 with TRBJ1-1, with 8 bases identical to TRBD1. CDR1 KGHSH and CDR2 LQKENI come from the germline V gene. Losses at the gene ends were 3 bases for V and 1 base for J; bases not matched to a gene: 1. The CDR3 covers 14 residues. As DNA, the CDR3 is TGTGCCAGCTCACCTGGACAGGGGAACACTGAAGCTTTCTTT. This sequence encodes CASSPGQGNTEAFF.

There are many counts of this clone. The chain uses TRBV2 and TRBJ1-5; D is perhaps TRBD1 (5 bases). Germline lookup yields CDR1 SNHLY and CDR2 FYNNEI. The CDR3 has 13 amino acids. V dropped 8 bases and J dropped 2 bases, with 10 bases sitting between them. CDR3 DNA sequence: TGTGCCAGCGTAGGGGTAGGCAATCAGCCCCAGCATTTT. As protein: CASVGVGNQPQHF.

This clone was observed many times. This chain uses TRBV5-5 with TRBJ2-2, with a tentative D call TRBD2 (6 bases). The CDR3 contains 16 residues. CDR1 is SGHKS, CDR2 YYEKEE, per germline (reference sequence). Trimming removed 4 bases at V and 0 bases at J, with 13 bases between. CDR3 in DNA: TGTGCCAGCAGCCCCCATCCGGGGGCGAACACCGGGGAGCTGTTTTTT. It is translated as CASSPHPGANTGELFF.

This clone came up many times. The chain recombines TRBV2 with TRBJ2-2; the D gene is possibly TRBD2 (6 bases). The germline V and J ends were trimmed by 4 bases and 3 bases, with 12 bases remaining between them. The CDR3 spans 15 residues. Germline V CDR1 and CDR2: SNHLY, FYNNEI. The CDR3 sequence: CASSAGGLDTGELFF. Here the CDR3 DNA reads TGTGCCAGCAGTGCAGGAGGGCTGGACACCGGGGAGCTGTTTTTT.

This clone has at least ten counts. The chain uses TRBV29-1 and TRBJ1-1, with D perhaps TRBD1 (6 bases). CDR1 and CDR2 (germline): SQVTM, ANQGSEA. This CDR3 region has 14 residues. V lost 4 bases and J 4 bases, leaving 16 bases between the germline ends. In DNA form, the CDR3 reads TGCAGCGTTGGAGGTGGGGGCTGGGTCACTGAAGCTTTCTTT. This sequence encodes CSVGGGGWVTEAFF.

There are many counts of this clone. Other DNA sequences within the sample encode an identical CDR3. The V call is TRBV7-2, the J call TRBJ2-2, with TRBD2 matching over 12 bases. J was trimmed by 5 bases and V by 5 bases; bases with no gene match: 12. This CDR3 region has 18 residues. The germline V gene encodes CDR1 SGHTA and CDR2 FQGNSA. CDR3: CASSKTGLAGLRTGELFF. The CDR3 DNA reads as TGTGCCAGCAGCAAAACCGGACTAGCGGGATTGCGGACCGGGGAGCTGTTTTTT.